The rows below give T cell receptor beta chains drawn from one sample of a study of blood T cell repertoires in COVID-19. Assay: immunoSEQ multiplex PCR; the TCRdb copy retains only in-frame clones and omits some. The table records 75,000 to 85,000 clones, 85% of them present only once. The sample was peripheral blood. All receptors come from a man between 60 and 75 years old with COVID-19, enrolled during active disease. The CDR3 runs from the conserved cysteine through the conserved F or W. The D gene is left open where the match is weak. Not every row has a clone size; where given, it reads once, few, many or a size class.

TRBV9,once,TRBJ2-3,TRBD2,CASSPTSGGAYTQYF,TGTGCCAGCAGCCCGACTAGCGGGGGGGCGTATACGCAGTATTTT
TRBV27,NA,TRBJ1-2,NA,CASSPTAANYGYTF,TGTGCCAGCAGCCCTACAGCGGCTAACTATGGCTACACCTTC
TRBV10-1,NA,TRBJ2-3,NA,CASSASVVSTDTQYF,TGCGCCAGCAGTGCTAGCGTAGTAAGCACAGATACGCAGTATTTT
TRBV19,few,TRBJ1-1,NA,CASSGRSGTEAFF,TGTGCCAGTAGTGGCAGATCGGGCACTGAAGCTTTCTTT
TRBV28,NA,TRBJ2-6,NA,CASTQVVGSAFSGANVLTF,TGTGCCAGCACCCAAGTAGTCGGGTCGGCCTTCTCTGGGGCCAACGTCCTGACTTTC
TRBV7-2,NA,TRBJ2-2,NA,CASSPSVRVTGELFF,TGTGCCAGCAGCCCTAGCGTTCGGGTCACCGGGGAGCTGTTTTTT
TRBV12-5,NA,TRBJ2-6,NA,CASGFLGSGANVLTF,TGTGCTAGTGGTTTTCTAGGCTCTGGGGCCAACGTCCTGACTTTC
TRBV5-4,NA,TRBJ1-2,NA,CASSPNRDLRGYTF,TGTGCCAGCAGCCCTAACAGGGATTTACGGGGCTACACCTTC
TRBV19,NA,TRBJ2-2,TRBD2,CASSTREGGELFF,TGTGCCAGTAGTACCCGGGAGGGCGGGGAGCTGTTTTTT
TRBV10-2,few,TRBJ2-3,TRBD2,CASSDRGGSTDTQYF,TGCGCCAGCAGTGACCGGGGGGGTAGCACAGATACGCAGTATTTT
TRBV10-3,once,TRBJ2-2,TRBD2,CAIREVTNTGELFF,TGTGCCATCCGGGAGGTTACGAACACCGGGGAGCTGTTTTTT
TRBV2,NA,TRBJ2-1,TRBD2,CASSALGLGAREQFF,TGTGCCAGCAGTGCGCTAGGACTAGGGGCCAGGGAGCAGTTCTTC
TRBV7-7,NA,TRBJ2-1,TRBD2,CASSPSSGGSNEQFF,TGTGCCAGCAGCCCTAGTAGCGGGGGGTCAAATGAGCAGTTCTTC
TRBV7-6,NA,TRBJ2-3,TRBD1,CASSLQQGTQYF,TGTGCCAGCAGCCTCCAACAGGGGACGCAGTATTTT
TRBV2,NA,TRBJ2-3,TRBD2,CASNLVAGADTQYF,TGTGCCAGCAACCTTGTAGCGGGAGCAGATACGCAGTATTTT
TRBV28,NA,TRBJ2-7,NA,CASSLELHEQYF,TGTGCCAGCAGTTTGGAGCTCCACGAGCAGTACTTC
TRBV5-4,few,TRBJ2-2,TRBD2,CASSLGLAGSTGELFF,TGTGCCAGCAGCTTAGGGCTAGCGGGTTCCACCGGGGAGCTGTTTTTT
TRBV7-6,NA,TRBJ2-7,NA,CASREQYF,TGTGCCAGTAGAGAGCAGTACTTC
TRBV7-7,once,TRBJ1-1,NA,CASSLVLVVVPEAFF,TGTGCCAGCAGCTTAGTCTTAGTCGTGGTGCCTGAAGCTTTCTTT
TRBV5-1,NA,TRBJ1-4,NA,CASSLGDFNEKLFF,TGCGCCAGCAGCTTGGGGGACTTTAATGAAAAACTGTTTTTT